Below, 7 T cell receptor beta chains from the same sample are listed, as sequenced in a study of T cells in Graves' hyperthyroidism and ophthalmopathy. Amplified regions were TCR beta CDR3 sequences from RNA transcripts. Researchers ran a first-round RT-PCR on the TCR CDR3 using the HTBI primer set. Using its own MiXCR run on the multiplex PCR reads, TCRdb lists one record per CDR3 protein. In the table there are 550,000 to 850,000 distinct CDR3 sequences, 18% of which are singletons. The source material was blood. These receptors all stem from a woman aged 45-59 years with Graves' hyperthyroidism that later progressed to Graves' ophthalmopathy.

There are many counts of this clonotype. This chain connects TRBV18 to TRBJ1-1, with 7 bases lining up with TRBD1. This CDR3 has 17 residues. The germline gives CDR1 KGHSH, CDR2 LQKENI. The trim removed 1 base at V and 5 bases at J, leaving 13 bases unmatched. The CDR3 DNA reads TGTGCCAGCTCACCACGAGTGACAGGGTCCCCAGGTACTGAAGCTTTCTTT. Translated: CASSPRVTGSPGTEAFF.

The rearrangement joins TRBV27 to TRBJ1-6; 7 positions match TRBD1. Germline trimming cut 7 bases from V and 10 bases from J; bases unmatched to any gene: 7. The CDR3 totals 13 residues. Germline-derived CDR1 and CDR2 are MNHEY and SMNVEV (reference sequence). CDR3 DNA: TGTGCCAGCACCGACAGGGCAGTCTCACCCCTCCACTTT. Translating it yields CASTDRAVSPLHF.

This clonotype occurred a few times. CDR3 DNA: TGTGCCAGCAGCTTGGGATCCCAGCGGGGGGGATACAATGAGCAGTTCTTC. Encoded protein: CASSLGSQRGGYNEQFF. The V call is TRBV5-4, the J call TRBJ2-1; 10 positions agree with TRBD2. CDR1 is SGHNT, CDR2 YYREEE, per germline (reference sequence). Trimming took 0 bases from V and 4 from J; bases not matched to a gene: 7. The CDR3 has 17 amino acids.

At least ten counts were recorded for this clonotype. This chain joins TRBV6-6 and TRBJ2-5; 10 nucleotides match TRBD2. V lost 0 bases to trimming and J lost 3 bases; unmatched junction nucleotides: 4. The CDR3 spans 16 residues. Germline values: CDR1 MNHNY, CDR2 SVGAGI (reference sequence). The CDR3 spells CASSYSGTSEEETQYF. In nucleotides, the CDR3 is TGTGCCAGCAGTTACTCGGGGACTAGCGAGGAAGAGACCCAGTACTTC.

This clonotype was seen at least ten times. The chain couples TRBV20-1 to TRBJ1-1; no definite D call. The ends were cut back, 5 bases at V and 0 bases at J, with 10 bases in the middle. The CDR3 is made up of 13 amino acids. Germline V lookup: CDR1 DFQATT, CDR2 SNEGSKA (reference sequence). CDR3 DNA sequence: TGCAGTGCTTTTCGAGCATTGAACACTGAAGCTTTCTTT. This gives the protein CSAFRALNTEAFF.

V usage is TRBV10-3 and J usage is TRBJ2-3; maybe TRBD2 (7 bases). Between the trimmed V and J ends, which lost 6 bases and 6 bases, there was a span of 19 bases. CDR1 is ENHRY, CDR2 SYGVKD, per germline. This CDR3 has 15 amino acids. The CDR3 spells CAISLGGGRSDTQYF. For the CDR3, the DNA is TGTGCCATCAGCTTAGGGGGGGGGCGCTCGGATACGCAGTATTTT.

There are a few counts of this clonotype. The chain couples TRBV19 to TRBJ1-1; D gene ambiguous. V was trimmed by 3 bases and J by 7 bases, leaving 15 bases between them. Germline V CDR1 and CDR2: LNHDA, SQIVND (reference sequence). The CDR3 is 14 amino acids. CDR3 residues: CASSIGRPSFEAFF. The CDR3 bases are TGTGCCAGTAGTATCGGACGACCCTCGTTTGAAGCTTTCTTT.